What follows are 9 T cell receptor beta chains derived from one specimen sequenced in a study of blood T cell repertoires in COVID-19 (dated by TCRdb to 2018 to 2020). Preparation of the library involved the immunoSEQ multiplex PCR assay. The immuneACCESS repertoire file appears here via TCRdb, limited to in-frame rearrangements. These files lack a portion of the clones; in checked studies, under half of the deficit traces to unresolved V genes, and the cause of the others is not known. The sample data list 120,000 to 150,000 clones, and less than 90% of these were observed just once. The leading ten clones occupy roughly 6.2% of the sample. What was sequenced was PBMCs or T cells enriched from blood (not recorded which). Receptors originate from a woman in her forties or fifties who had been exposed to COVID-19.

The chain carries TRBV4-3 and TRBJ2-7; 7 positions match TRBD2. CDR3 size: 15 residues. Germline CDR1 reads LGHNA; CDR2 reads YSLEER. With V trimmed by 2 bases and J by 6 bases, 10 bases remained unmatched. This chain's CDR3 is CASSQSGTNNAEQYF. As DNA, the CDR3 is TGCGCCAGCAGCCAATCCGGGACTAACAACGCCGAGCAGTACTTC.

The chain couples TRBV5-1 to TRBJ2-5; D not resolved. Trimming shortened V by 6 bases and J by 0 bases, and 9 bases separated the two germline ends. Germline CDR1 and CDR2: SGHRS and YFSETQ. The CDR3 extends over 13 amino acids. The CDR3 loop is CASTPSYQETQYF. Written as DNA, the CDR3 is TGCGCCAGCACCCCCTCGTACCAAGAGACCCAGTACTTC.

V and J are TRBV5-4 and TRBJ1-3; TRBD1 aligns across 8 bases. The trim removed 4 bases at V and 8 bases at J, leaving 11 bases unmatched. CDR1 SGHNT and CDR2 YYREEE come from the germline V gene (reference sequence). The CDR3 is 15 residues long. Here the CDR3 reads CASSAGQARADTIYF. The CDR3 DNA reads as TGTGCCAGCAGCGCGGGACAGGCCCGCGCGGACACCATATATTTT.

This sequence joins TRBV5-1 and TRBJ2-1; 9 bases line up with TRBD1. With V trimmed by 3 bases and J by 6 bases, 4 bases remained unmatched. The CDR3 consists of 14 residues. Germline assignment: CDR1 SGHRS and CDR2 YFSETQ. DNA of the CDR3: TGCGCCAGCAGCTGGACAGGGGCTGGCAATGAGCAGTTCTTC. Its protein is CASSWTGAGNEQFF.

V gene TRBV7-8 combines with J gene TRBJ2-4; 10 bases map to TRBD1. V shed 3 bases and J 8 bases; nucleotides not matched to a gene: 10. The CDR3 length is 16 residues. Germline V gene data show CDR1 as SGHVS and CDR2 as FQNEAQ. The chain's CDR3 is CASSFGQGVARDIQYF. CDR3 nucleotide sequence: TGTGCCAGCAGCTTCGGACAGGGGGTTGCGCGGGACATTCAGTACTTC.

The V call is TRBV12-3 or TRBV12-4, the J call TRBJ1-2, with unresolved D. Trimming removed 3 bases at V and 4 bases at J, with 9 bases between. CDR3 length equals 13 residues. This chain's CDR3 is CASSFNIGYGYTF. The CDR3 DNA is TGTGCCAGCAGTTTTAATATCGGCTATGGCTACACCTTC.

The rearrangement joins TRBV4-3 to TRBJ2-1; 8 bases align to TRBD2. V shed 0 bases and J 1 base; nucleotides not matched to a gene: 5. Germline V gene data show CDR1 as LGHNA and CDR2 as YSLEER. The CDR3 contains 17 residues. CDR3 bases: TGCGCCAGCAGCCAAGAGCCCAGCGGGGGTTCCTACAATGAGCAGTTCTTC. It is translated as CASSQEPSGGSYNEQFF.

This rearrangement joins TRBV25-1 to TRBJ1-4; 7 nucleotides line up with TRBD1. The CDR3 has 15 amino acids. The germline CDR1 and CDR2 sequences are MGHDK and SYGVNS. V was clipped by 8 bases and J by 8 bases; unmatched bases: 14. The CDR3 DNA reads TGTGCCAGCCACGGGACAGACGTTGGACAGGAAAAACTGTTTTTT. Protein product: CASHGTDVGQEKLFF.

The chain couples TRBV5-4 to TRBJ2-7, with D possibly matching TRBD2 (6 bases). V shed 0 bases and J shed 0 bases, with 13 bases lying between them. Looked up from germline, CDR1 is SGHNT and CDR2 is YYREEE (reference sequence). This CDR3 is built from 16 residues. For the CDR3, the DNA is TGTGCCAGCAGCTTGGGCGGGCGGGACTTCTCCTACGAGCAGTACTTC. Translated, it gives CASSLGGRDFSYEQYF.